These T cell receptor beta chains were read from a single sample in a study of T cells in Graves' hyperthyroidism and ophthalmopathy. One entry per CDR3 protein, called by TCRdb with MiXCR from the multiplex PCR reads. The sample has around 530,000 distinct CDR3 sequences, 15% to 20% seen once; the top ten hold under 20%. The sequencing sample was made of blood. The source of these receptors is a young woman with Graves' ophthalmopathy. CDR3s include the opening cysteine and the closing phenylalanine or tryptophan. A D gene is named only where the DNA matches it firmly. Clone size is given for some rows only: seen once, a few or many times, or a class if the clone is expanded.

clone_size: many
v_call: TRBV5-8
d_call: .
j_call: TRBJ2-7
cdr3_nt: TGTGCCAGCAGCCCGACAACCAGCTCCTACGAGCAGTACTTC
cdr3_aa: CASSPTTSSYEQYF

clone_size: many
v_call: TRBV30
d_call: .
j_call: TRBJ2-5
cdr3_nt: TGTGCCTGGAGTCTCGGGATTAACCAAGAGACCCAGTACTTC
cdr3_aa: CAWSLGINQETQYF

clone_size: many
v_call: TRBV5-1
d_call: TRBD2
j_call: TRBJ2-1
cdr3_nt: TGCGCCAGCAGAGCGGGTAATAGCGGGAGTTCCTACAATGAGCAGTTCTTC
cdr3_aa: CASRAGNSGSSYNEQFF

clone_size: many
v_call: TRBV30
d_call: .
j_call: TRBJ2-2
cdr3_nt: TGTGCCTGGAGTGGGGGGGAGGCCACCGGGGAGCTGTTTTTT
cdr3_aa: CAWSGGEATGELFF

clone_size: .
v_call: TRBV12-3/TRBV12-4
d_call: .
j_call: TRBJ2-5
cdr3_nt: TGTGCCAGCAGTTTCCCTCTAGGAGAGACCCAGTACTTC
cdr3_aa: CASSFPLGETQYF

clone_size: .
v_call: TRBV27
d_call: .
j_call: TRBJ2-1
cdr3_nt: TGTGCCAGCAGTTTACCGGTAGTCTACAATGAGCAGTTCTTC
cdr3_aa: CASSLPVVYNEQFF

clone_size: few
v_call: TRBV18
d_call: .
j_call: TRBJ1-4
cdr3_nt: TGTGCCAGCTCTCCCCCGACTCCGGGGGAAAAACTGTTTTTT
cdr3_aa: CASSPPTPGEKLFF

clone_size: .
v_call: TRBV30
d_call: .
j_call: TRBJ2-1
cdr3_nt: TGTGCCAGTAGTATAGACCCCGGAGGGTCTGACTACAATGAGCAGTTCTTC
cdr3_aa: CASSIDPGGSDYNEQFF

clone_size: .
v_call: TRBV27
d_call: .
j_call: TRBJ2-2
cdr3_nt: TGTGCCAGCAGATTGGGGGGCAGCACCGGGGAGCTGTTTTTT
cdr3_aa: CASRLGGSTGELFF

clone_size: .
v_call: TRBV5-1
d_call: .
j_call: TRBJ2-1
cdr3_nt: TGCGCCAGCAGCTTGGTCCGAAATGAGCAGTTCTTC
cdr3_aa: CASSLVRNEQFF

clone_size: few
v_call: TRBV12-3/TRBV12-4
d_call: .
j_call: TRBJ1-3
cdr3_nt: TGTGCCAGCAGTTTAAGGCAGGGGAGCACCATATATTTT
cdr3_aa: CASSLRQGSTIYF

clone_size: .
v_call: TRBV29-1
d_call: .
j_call: TRBJ1-5
cdr3_nt: TGCAGCGTTGAAGGGACACCGGGACATCTCATTCAGCCCCAGCATTTT
cdr3_aa: CSVEGTPGHLIQPQHF

clone_size: few
v_call: TRBV25-1
d_call: .
j_call: TRBJ2-5
cdr3_nt: TGTGCCAGCACCCCCCCTGGGGCTCCAATTCAAGAGACCCAGTACTTC
cdr3_aa: CASTPPGAPIQETQYF

clone_size: many
v_call: TRBV28
d_call: TRBD2
j_call: TRBJ2-1
cdr3_nt: TGTGCCAGCACCCAGGGGGGCGGGGGGGCCTACAATGAGCAGTTCTTC
cdr3_aa: CASTQGGGGAYNEQFF

clone_size: many
v_call: TRBV28
d_call: TRBD1
j_call: TRBJ1-2
cdr3_nt: TGTGCCAGCAGCACCTGGGACAGGGGGCCCCAGGCTGGCTATGGCTACACCTTC
cdr3_aa: CASSTWDRGPQAGYGYTF

clone_size: many
v_call: TRBV27
d_call: TRBD1
j_call: TRBJ2-1
cdr3_nt: TGTGCCAGCACTCGACAGGGAAGGAACAATGAGCAGTTCTTC
cdr3_aa: CASTRQGRNNEQFF

clone_size: many
v_call: TRBV30
d_call: TRBD1
j_call: TRBJ1-1
cdr3_nt: TGTGCCTGGAGGATCCCTAGGGGGCCGATGAACACTGAAGCTTTCTTT
cdr3_aa: CAWRIPRGPMNTEAFF

clone_size: many
v_call: TRBV15
d_call: .
j_call: TRBJ2-7
cdr3_nt: TGTGCCACCAGCAGAGATGCTACCGGGGGCAAGCAGTACTTC
cdr3_aa: CATSRDATGGKQYF

clone_size: many
v_call: TRBV2
d_call: TRBD2
j_call: TRBJ2-5
cdr3_nt: TGTGCCAGCAGCGGGAGGGAGACCCAGTACTTC
cdr3_aa: CASSGRETQYF

clone_size: few
v_call: TRBV5-1
d_call: TRBD2
j_call: TRBJ2-3
cdr3_nt: TGCGCCAGCAGCTTGGCCTTTAGCGGGACTCGGTCAGATACGCAGTATTTT
cdr3_aa: CASSLAFSGTRSDTQYF

clone_size: .
v_call: TRBV7-8
d_call: TRBD2
j_call: TRBJ2-7
cdr3_nt: TGTGCCAGCAGCTTGACTAGCGGTAACTACGAGCAGTACTTC
cdr3_aa: CASSLTSGNYEQYF

clone_size: few
v_call: TRBV15
d_call: .
j_call: TRBJ1-4
cdr3_nt: TGTGCCACCAGCCCTGCCTATTCAACTAATGAAAAACTGTTTTTT
cdr3_aa: CATSPAYSTNEKLFF

clone_size: .
v_call: TRBV6-2/TRBV6-3
d_call: .
j_call: TRBJ2-2
cdr3_nt: TGTGCCAGCGCGAGGGGCCCCGGGGAGCTGTCTTTT
cdr3_aa: CASARGPGELSF

clone_size: few
v_call: TRBV7-9
d_call: .
j_call: TRBJ2-4
cdr3_nt: TGTGCCAGCAGCCCAGAGGTCTCAGGGTCGGCCAAAAACATTCAGTACTTC
cdr3_aa: CASSPEVSGSAKNIQYF

clone_size: many
v_call: TRBV7-2
d_call: .
j_call: TRBJ2-7
cdr3_nt: TGTGCCAGCAGCTTCGCAGGAGGGGGCTACGAGCAGTACTTC
cdr3_aa: CASSFAGGGYEQYF

clone_size: few
v_call: TRBV7-2
d_call: TRBD2
j_call: TRBJ2-7
cdr3_nt: TGTGCCAGCAGTATCCTGATCCAAACTAGCGGGACCGAGCAGTACTTC
cdr3_aa: CASSILIQTSGTEQYF

clone_size: many
v_call: TRBV7-9
d_call: .
j_call: TRBJ2-6
cdr3_nt: TGTGCCAGCAGCATACCCCAGGGTATTGGGGCCAACGTCCTGACTTTC
cdr3_aa: CASSIPQGIGANVLTF

clone_size: .
v_call: TRBV27
d_call: .
j_call: TRBJ1-6
cdr3_nt: TGTGCCAGCAGTTTAGCGAGGCCGGCATATAATTCACCCCTCCACTTT
cdr3_aa: CASSLARPAYNSPLHF

clone_size: .
v_call: TRBV28
d_call: TRBD1
j_call: TRBJ2-3
cdr3_nt: TGTGCCAGCAGTTTATACGGGACAGGGAGCACAGATACGCAGTATTTT
cdr3_aa: CASSLYGTGSTDTQYF

clone_size: few
v_call: TRBV19
d_call: .
j_call: TRBJ1-2
cdr3_nt: TGTGCCAGTAGTATCCGACAGCCTTACCCTCCATATGGCTACACCTTC
cdr3_aa: CASSIRQPYPPYGYTF

clone_size: .
v_call: TRBV5-1
d_call: .
j_call: TRBJ1-2
cdr3_nt: TGCGCCAGCAGCACGGGACGGATGTTTTATGGTGGCTACACCTTC
cdr3_aa: CASSTGRMFYGGYTF

clone_size: many
v_call: TRBV20-1
d_call: .
j_call: TRBJ2-1
cdr3_nt: TGCAGTGCCCAAGTTAGCGGATTCTCCTACAATGAGCAGTTCTTC
cdr3_aa: CSAQVSGFSYNEQFF

clone_size: many
v_call: TRBV7-2
d_call: TRBD1
j_call: TRBJ2-7
cdr3_nt: TGTGCCAGCAGCTTAGAACCAGGGGGCAACGAGCAGTACTTC
cdr3_aa: CASSLEPGGNEQYF

clone_size: .
v_call: TRBV15
d_call: TRBD2
j_call: TRBJ2-3
cdr3_nt: TGTGCCACCAGCAGTCCCGGGGAGGGGAAAGATACGCAGTATTTT
cdr3_aa: CATSSPGEGKDTQYF

clone_size: .
v_call: TRBV28
d_call: .
j_call: TRBJ1-5
cdr3_nt: TGTGCCAGCAGTTCTACAGGGTTACTCCAGCATTTT
cdr3_aa: CASSSTGLLQHF

clone_size: few
v_call: TRBV6-1
d_call: TRBD1
j_call: TRBJ1-2
cdr3_nt: TGTGCCAGCAACCAGAGACAGGGGGCTTACGGCTACACCTTC
cdr3_aa: CASNQRQGAYGYTF

clone_size: many
v_call: TRBV3-1
d_call: .
j_call: TRBJ2-3
cdr3_nt: TGTGCCAGCAGCCAAGATTGGACAGATACGCAGTATTTT
cdr3_aa: CASSQDWTDTQYF

clone_size: .
v_call: TRBV5-1
d_call: .
j_call: TRBJ1-1
cdr3_nt: TGCGCCAGCAGCCCAGCGGGGGCTCGGACTGAAGCTTTCTTT
cdr3_aa: CASSPAGARTEAFF

clone_size: many
v_call: TRBV4-1
d_call: TRBD1
j_call: TRBJ2-7
cdr3_nt: TGCGCCAGCAGCCAGTCGACAGGGGGGTACGAGCAGTACTTC
cdr3_aa: CASSQSTGGYEQYF

clone_size: many
v_call: TRBV30
d_call: .
j_call: TRBJ2-2
cdr3_nt: TGTGCCTGGAGTTTTACGACAGGACGCGCGTTGGAGCTGTTTTTT
cdr3_aa: CAWSFTTGRALELFF

clone_size: few
v_call: TRBV7-9
d_call: TRBD1
j_call: TRBJ2-7
cdr3_nt: TGTGCCAGCAGCTTAAATCCCGACAGGGGGGGGTACGAGCAGTACTTC
cdr3_aa: CASSLNPDRGGYEQYF

clone_size: many
v_call: TRBV3-1
d_call: TRBD2
j_call: TRBJ2-1
cdr3_nt: TGTGCCAGCAGCCCCAATCGGGAGGGCAGAGGTGAGCAGTTCTTC
cdr3_aa: CASSPNREGRGEQFF

clone_size: few
v_call: TRBV7-9
d_call: TRBD1
j_call: TRBJ1-2
cdr3_nt: TGTGCCAGCAGCTTAAGGGGACAGGGGGTCTCTGGCTACACCTTC
cdr3_aa: CASSLRGQGVSGYTF

clone_size: few
v_call: TRBV9
d_call: TRBD1
j_call: TRBJ1-1
cdr3_nt: TGTGCCAGCAGCGGCCGGCGGGACAGGGGAAACACTGAAGCTTTCTTT
cdr3_aa: CASSGRRDRGNTEAFF

clone_size: many
v_call: TRBV2
d_call: TRBD1
j_call: TRBJ1-1
cdr3_nt: TGTGCCAGCAACCCAATCGGCAGGGGGGGTGAAGCTTTCTTT
cdr3_aa: CASNPIGRGGEAFF

clone_size: many
v_call: TRBV7-2
d_call: .
j_call: TRBJ2-7
cdr3_nt: TGTGCCAGCAGCTTAGAAAGGGGCGGATACTCCTACGAGCAGTACTTC
cdr3_aa: CASSLERGGYSYEQYF

clone_size: many
v_call: TRBV13
d_call: .
j_call: TRBJ2-7
cdr3_nt: TGTGCCAGCAGCCCCTCCGAGGGGCCCCCCTACGAGCAGTACTTC
cdr3_aa: CASSPSEGPPYEQYF

clone_size: .
v_call: TRBV6-5
d_call: .
j_call: TRBJ2-7
cdr3_nt: TGTGCCAGCAGTTCCCCGAGCCACGAGCAGTACTTC
cdr3_aa: CASSSPSHEQYF

clone_size: many
v_call: TRBV27
d_call: .
j_call: TRBJ2-1
cdr3_nt: TGTGCCAGCCGTGCAAGGACGCTGAACAATGAGCAGTTCTTC
cdr3_aa: CASRARTLNNEQFF

clone_size: .
v_call: TRBV5-1
d_call: .
j_call: TRBJ2-1
cdr3_nt: TGCGCCAGCACCCCTAGGGGCGGGGGCCCCCGGAATGAGCAGTTCTTC
cdr3_aa: CASTPRGGGPRNEQFF

clone_size: few
v_call: TRBV5-5
d_call: TRBD1
j_call: TRBJ1-2
cdr3_nt: TGTGCCAGCAGCTCTGGGACAGGGCCAAACTATGGCTACACCTTC
cdr3_aa: CASSSGTGPNYGYTF

clone_size: many
v_call: TRBV7-3
d_call: .
j_call: TRBJ2-2
cdr3_nt: TGTGCCAGCAGCCCACGGCTAGGTTCCGGGGAGCTGTTTTTT
cdr3_aa: CASSPRLGSGELFF

clone_size: few
v_call: TRBV7-9
d_call: .
j_call: TRBJ1-4
cdr3_nt: TGTGCCAGCAGCCAAAGAACCCTACAGGGATCTGAAAAACTGTTTTTT
cdr3_aa: CASSQRTLQGSEKLFF

clone_size: .
v_call: TRBV2
d_call: .
j_call: TRBJ1-1
cdr3_nt: TGTACCAGCGAGTGGCAGGGAGGGTTCGTTGAAGCTTTCTTT
cdr3_aa: CTSEWQGGFVEAFF

clone_size: many
v_call: TRBV3-1
d_call: .
j_call: TRBJ1-2
cdr3_nt: TGTGCCAGCAGCCAGTCAGGTTGGGGCTACACCTTC
cdr3_aa: CASSQSGWGYTF

clone_size: many
v_call: TRBV7-2
d_call: .
j_call: TRBJ1-6
cdr3_nt: TGTGCCAGCAGCTTATTCGGGGGGAGGGATTCACCCCTCCACTTT
cdr3_aa: CASSLFGGRDSPLHF

clone_size: few
v_call: TRBV30
d_call: TRBD2
j_call: TRBJ2-1
cdr3_nt: TGTGCCTGGAGTGTAGGTCTAGCGGCAGAGCAGTTCTTC
cdr3_aa: CAWSVGLAAEQFF

clone_size: .
v_call: TRBV7-9
d_call: .
j_call: TRBJ2-5
cdr3_nt: TGTGCCAGCAGCTTAGTTGGCTCCCTTCGAAAGACCCAGTACTTC
cdr3_aa: CASSLVGSLRKTQYF

clone_size: many
v_call: TRBV27
d_call: TRBD2
j_call: TRBJ2-1
cdr3_nt: TGTGCCAGTAAGCGACTAGCGGACGACAATGAGCAGTTCTTC
cdr3_aa: CASKRLADDNEQFF

clone_size: many
v_call: TRBV6-2/TRBV6-3
d_call: .
j_call: TRBJ1-5
cdr3_nt: TGTGCCAGCACGAGGTTAAGCAATCAGCCCCAGCATTTT
cdr3_aa: CASTRLSNQPQHF